Listed here is a single TCR beta chain. Recruited during active infection, patients (from Seattle) were subsequently followed longitudinally. As handled by the study authors: Counts of nucleated cells, estimated from reference gene primer amplification, were obtained. Assay used: immunoSEQ multiplex PCR; TCRdb lists only in-frame clones, some missing. For V, J and clone size, that table is used; D and trimming come from the DNA. Of approximately 530,000 clones listed, roughly nine tenths are singletons. The record originates from a study of blood T cell repertoires in COVID-19. Across the whole study: Donors in the United States, Italy and Spain gave samples during acute or convalescent COVID-19. Sources were T cells, B-cell-depleted T cells, or PBMCs; the material itself was cDNA or gDNA.

Germline V gives CDR1 LNHDA, CDR2 SQIVND (reference sequence). V lost 2 bases to trimming and J lost 3 bases; unmatched junction nucleotides: 4. The CDR3 is 15 amino acids. The chain employs TRBV19 and TRBJ1-5; 7 bases are shared with TRBD1. Source material: peripheral blood. This clonotype originated in a woman between 45 and 60 years old with COVID-19, enrolled during active disease. CDR3 sequence: CASSIITGANQPQHF. As DNA, the CDR3 is TGTGCCAGTAGTATAATAACAGGGGCCAATCAGCCCCAGCATTTT.